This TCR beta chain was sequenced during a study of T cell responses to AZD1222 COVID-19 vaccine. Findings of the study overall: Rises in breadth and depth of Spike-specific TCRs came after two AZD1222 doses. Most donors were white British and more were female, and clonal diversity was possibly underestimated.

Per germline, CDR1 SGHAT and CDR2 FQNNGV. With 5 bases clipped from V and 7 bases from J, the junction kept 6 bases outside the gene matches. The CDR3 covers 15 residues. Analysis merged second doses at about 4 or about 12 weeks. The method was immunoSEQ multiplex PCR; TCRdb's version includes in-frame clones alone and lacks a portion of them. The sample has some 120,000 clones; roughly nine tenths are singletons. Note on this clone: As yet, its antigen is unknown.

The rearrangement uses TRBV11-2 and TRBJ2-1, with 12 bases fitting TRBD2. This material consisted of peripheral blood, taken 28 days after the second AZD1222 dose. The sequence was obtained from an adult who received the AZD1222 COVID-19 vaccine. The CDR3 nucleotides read TGTGCCAGCAGCCGCACTAGCGGGAGGAGTAATGAGCAGTTCTTC. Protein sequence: CASSRTSGRSNEQFF.